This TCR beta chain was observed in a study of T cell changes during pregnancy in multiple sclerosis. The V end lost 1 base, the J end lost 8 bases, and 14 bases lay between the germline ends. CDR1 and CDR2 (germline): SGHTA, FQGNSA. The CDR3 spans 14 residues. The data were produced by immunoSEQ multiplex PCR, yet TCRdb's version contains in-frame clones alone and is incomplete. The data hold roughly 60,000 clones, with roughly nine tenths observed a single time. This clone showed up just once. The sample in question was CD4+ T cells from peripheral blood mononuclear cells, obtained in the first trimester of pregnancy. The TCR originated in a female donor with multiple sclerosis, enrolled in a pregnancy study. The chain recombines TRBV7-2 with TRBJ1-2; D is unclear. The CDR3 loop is CASSLGGVAGGYTF. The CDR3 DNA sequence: TGTGCCAGCAGCTTAGGGGGAGTGGCTGGCGGCTACACCTTC.